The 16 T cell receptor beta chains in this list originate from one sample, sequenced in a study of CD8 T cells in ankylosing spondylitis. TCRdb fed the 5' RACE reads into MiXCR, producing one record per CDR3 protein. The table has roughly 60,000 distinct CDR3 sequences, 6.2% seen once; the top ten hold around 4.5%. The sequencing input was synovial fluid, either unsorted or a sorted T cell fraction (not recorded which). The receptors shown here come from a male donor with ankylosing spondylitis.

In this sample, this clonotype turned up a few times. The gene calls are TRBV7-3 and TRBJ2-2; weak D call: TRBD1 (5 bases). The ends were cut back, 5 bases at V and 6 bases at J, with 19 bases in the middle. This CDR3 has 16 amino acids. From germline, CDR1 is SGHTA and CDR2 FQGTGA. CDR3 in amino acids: CASSPAPRTPAGELFF. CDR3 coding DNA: TGTGCCAGCAGCCCTGCCCCCCGGACACCCGCCGGGGAGCTGTTTTTT.

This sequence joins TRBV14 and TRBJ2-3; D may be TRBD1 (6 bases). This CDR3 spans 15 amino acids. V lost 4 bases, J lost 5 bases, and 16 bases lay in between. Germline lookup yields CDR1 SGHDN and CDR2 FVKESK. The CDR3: CASSRQAVQGDTQYF. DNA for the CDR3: TGTGCCAGCAGCCGGCAGGCGGTACAGGGAGATACGCAGTATTTT.

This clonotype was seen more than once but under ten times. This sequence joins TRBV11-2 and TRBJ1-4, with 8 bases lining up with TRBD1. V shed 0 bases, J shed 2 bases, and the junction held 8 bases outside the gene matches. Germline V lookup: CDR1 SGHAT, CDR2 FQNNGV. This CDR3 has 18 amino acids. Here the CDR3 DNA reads TGTGCCAGCAGCTTAGATTCAGGGGGCGTTATGACTAATGAAAAACTGTTTTTT. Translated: CASSLDSGGVMTNEKLFF.

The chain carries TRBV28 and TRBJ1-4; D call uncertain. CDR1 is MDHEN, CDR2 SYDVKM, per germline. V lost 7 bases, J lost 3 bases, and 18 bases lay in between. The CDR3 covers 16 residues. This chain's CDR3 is CASTRGGSTSNEKLFF. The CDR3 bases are TGTGCCAGCACACGAGGAGGGTCTACCTCTAATGAAAAACTGTTTTTT.

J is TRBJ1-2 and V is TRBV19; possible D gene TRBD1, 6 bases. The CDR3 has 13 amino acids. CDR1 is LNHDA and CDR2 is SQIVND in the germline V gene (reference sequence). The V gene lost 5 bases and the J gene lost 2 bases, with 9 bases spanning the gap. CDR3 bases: TGTGCCAGTAGTTCAGGGGTAAACTATGGCTACACCTTC. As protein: CASSSGVNYGYTF.

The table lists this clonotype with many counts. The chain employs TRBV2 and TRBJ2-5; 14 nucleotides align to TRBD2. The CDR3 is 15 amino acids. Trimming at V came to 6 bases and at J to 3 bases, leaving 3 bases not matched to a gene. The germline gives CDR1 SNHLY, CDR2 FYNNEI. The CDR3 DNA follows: TGTGCCAGCAGCGGGACTAGCGGGAGTAAAGAGACCCAGTACTTC. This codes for CASSGTSGSKETQYF.

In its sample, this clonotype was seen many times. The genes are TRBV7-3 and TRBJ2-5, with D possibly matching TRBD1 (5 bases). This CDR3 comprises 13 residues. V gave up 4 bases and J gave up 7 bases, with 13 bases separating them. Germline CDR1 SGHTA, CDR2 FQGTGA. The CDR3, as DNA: TGTGCCAGCAGCTCCGCTGCAGGGTTGACCCAGTACTTC. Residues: CASSSAAGLTQYF.

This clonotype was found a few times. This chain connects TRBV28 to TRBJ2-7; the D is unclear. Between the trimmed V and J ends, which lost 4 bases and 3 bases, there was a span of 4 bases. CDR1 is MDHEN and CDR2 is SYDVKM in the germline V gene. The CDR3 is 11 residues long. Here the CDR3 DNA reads TGTGCCAGCAGTTGGGACTACGAGCAGTACTTC. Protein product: CASSWDYEQYF. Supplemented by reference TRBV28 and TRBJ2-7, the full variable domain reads DVKVTQSSRYLVKRTGEKVFLECVQDMDHENMFWYRQDPGLGLRLIYFSYDVKMKEKGDIPEGYSVSREKKERFSLILESASTNQTSMYLCASSWDYEQYFGPGTRLTVT.

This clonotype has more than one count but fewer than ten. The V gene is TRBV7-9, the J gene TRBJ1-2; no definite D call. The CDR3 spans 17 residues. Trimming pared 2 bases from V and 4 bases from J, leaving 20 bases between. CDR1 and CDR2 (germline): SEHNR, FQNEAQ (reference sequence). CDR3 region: CASSLNLMAGLPYGYTF. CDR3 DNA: TGTGCCAGCAGCTTAAATCTGATGGCAGGACTTCCCTATGGCTACACCTTC.

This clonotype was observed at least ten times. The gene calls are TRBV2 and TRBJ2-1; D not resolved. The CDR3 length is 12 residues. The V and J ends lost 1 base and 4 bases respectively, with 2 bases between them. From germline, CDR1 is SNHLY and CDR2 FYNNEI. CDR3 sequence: CASSEGYNEQFF. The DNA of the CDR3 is TGTGCCAGCAGTGAAGGGTACAATGAGCAGTTCTTC. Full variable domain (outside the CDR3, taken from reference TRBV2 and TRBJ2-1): EPEVTQTPSHQVTQMGQEVILRCVPISNHLYFYWYRQILGQKVEFLVSFYNNEISEKSEIFDDQFSVERPDGSNFTLKIRSTKLEDSAMYFCASSEGYNEQFFGPGTRLTVL.

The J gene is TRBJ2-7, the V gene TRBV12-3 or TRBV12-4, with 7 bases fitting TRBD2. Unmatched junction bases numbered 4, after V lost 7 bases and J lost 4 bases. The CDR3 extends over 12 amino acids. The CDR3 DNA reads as TGTGCCAGCAAGCGGGATGTTTACGAGCAGTACTTC. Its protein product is CASKRDVYEQYF.

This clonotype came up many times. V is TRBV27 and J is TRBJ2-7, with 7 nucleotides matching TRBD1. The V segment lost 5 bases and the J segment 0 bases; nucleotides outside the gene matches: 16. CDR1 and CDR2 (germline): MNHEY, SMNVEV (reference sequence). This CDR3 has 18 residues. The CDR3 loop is CASSVNRDRRLRSYEQYF. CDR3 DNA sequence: TGTGCCAGCAGTGTAAACCGGGACAGACGCCTACGCTCCTACGAGCAGTACTTC.

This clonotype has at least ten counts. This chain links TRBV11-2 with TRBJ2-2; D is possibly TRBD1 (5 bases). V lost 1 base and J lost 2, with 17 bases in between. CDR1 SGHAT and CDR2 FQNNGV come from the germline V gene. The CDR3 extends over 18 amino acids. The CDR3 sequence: CASSLVGRQGLNTGELFF. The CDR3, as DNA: TGTGCCAGCAGCTTAGTGGGGCGGCAGGGTCTCAACACCGGGGAGCTGTTTTTT. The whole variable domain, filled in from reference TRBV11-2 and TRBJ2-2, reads EAGVAQSPRYKIIEKRQSVAFWCNPISGHATLYWYQQILGQGPKLLIQFQNNGVVDDSQLPKDRFSAERLKGVDSTLKIQPAKLEDSAVYLCASSLVGRQGLNTGELFFGEGSRLTVL.

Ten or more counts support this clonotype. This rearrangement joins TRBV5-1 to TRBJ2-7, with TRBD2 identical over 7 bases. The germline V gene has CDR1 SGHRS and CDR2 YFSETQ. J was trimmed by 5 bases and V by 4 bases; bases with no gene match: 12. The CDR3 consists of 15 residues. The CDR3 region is CASSPTGGRTHEQYF. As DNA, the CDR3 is TGCGCCAGCAGCCCCACGGGAGGCCGTACCCACGAGCAGTACTTC.

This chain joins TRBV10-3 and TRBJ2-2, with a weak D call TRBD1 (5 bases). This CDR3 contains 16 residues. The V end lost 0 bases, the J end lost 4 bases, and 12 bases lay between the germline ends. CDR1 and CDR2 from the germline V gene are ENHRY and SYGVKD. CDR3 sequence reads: CAISESGLGPTGELFF. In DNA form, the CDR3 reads TGTGCCATCAGTGAGTCGGGGCTAGGGCCCACCGGGGAGCTGTTTTTT.

CDR3 nucleotide sequence: TGTGCCACCAGCCTCGGATCCGGCGGCCCAGATACGCAGTATTTT. Translated: CATSLGSGGPDTQYF. This chain links TRBV15 with TRBJ2-3; no clear D. V lost 5 bases, J lost 4 bases, and 16 bases lay in between. The germline CDR1 and CDR2 sequences are LNHNV and YYDKDF (reference sequence). This CDR3 region has 15 residues.